This T cell receptor beta chain was captured in a study of control samples from healthy donors and cancer patients. Some clones are missing from TCRdb's copy, which holds only in-frame ones; the method was immunoSEQ multiplex PCR. This table has roughly 40,000 clones, roughly 90% appearing once. CDR1 is LGHNA and CDR2 is YSLEER in the germline V gene. The CDR3 is 15 residues long. The germline V and J ends were trimmed by 4 bases and 13 bases, with 25 bases remaining between them. The chain links TRBV4-3 to TRBJ1-2, with D possibly matching TRBD1 (6 bases). Sequencing was done on a sample of blood. The clonotype was recovered from a woman aged 50 to 65 in good health. The CDR3 DNA is TGCGCCAGCAGCCTACTACAGGGCCTTACGAGGGAGCGCACCTTC. It yields the protein CASSLLQGLTRERTF.